This passage covers 22 T cell receptor beta chains from one sample sequenced in a study of cytomegalovirus exposure and HLA in healthy donors. PCR amplification relied on 60 Vbeta primers (plus 13 Jbeta primers). Clones were sequenced by immunoSEQ multiplex PCR, and TCRdb holds only the in-frame ones, with some missing. The sample contains roughly 100,000 clones, under 80% of which appear only once. Sequenced input: PBMCs. All receptors come from a woman aged 18 to 35 in good health and CMV-seropositive.

The CDR3, as DNA: TGTGCCAGCAGTTTATCCTTTAAGGGACAGGGGTCTGGCTACACCTTC. This translates into CASSLSFKGQGSGYTF. V is TRBV27 and J is TRBJ1-2; 10 bases are a match to TRBD1. V dropped 0 bases and J dropped 7; count of bases not matched to a gene: 8. The CDR3 contains 16 residues. Germline V CDR1 and CDR2: MNHEY, SMNVEV (reference sequence).

The rearrangement uses TRBV29-1 and TRBJ2-1; 9 nucleotides line up with TRBD1. V gave up 7 bases and J gave up 9 bases; unmatched junction bases: 10. CDR1 and CDR2 from the germline V gene are SQVTM and ANQGSEA. CDR3 length: 13 residues. Here the CDR3 DNA reads TGCAGCGCTTGGACAGGGGCCATCACTGAGCAGTTCTTC. The encoded protein is CSAWTGAITEQFF.

The chain combines TRBV12-5 with TRBJ2-1; a weak D match, TRBD2 (7 bases). Germline V lookup: CDR1 LGHNT, CDR2 FRNRAP. There are 16 residues in the CDR3. Deletions cut 0 bases from V and 2 bases from J, with 11 bases between. The CDR3 DNA reads TGTGCTAGTGGTTTGGTAGGGGGGGCTCCCTACAATGAGCAGTTCTTC. Translated, it gives CASGLVGGAPYNEQFF.

The chain joins TRBV6-5 to TRBJ2-7; 8 bases agree with TRBD2. The trim removed 6 bases at V and 6 bases at J, leaving 7 bases unmatched. Germline V lookup: CDR1 MNHEY, CDR2 SVGAGI. This CDR3 spans 13 amino acids. For the CDR3, the DNA is TGTGCCAGCAGCCTCCTCGGGGGGGCCGAGCAGTACTTC. Translation gives CASSLLGGAEQYF.

The chain has TRBV25-1 and TRBJ2-1; the match to TRBD1 covers 8 bases. The germline CDR1 and CDR2 sequences are MGHDK and SYGVNS. The CDR3 extends over 12 amino acids. Trimming took 6 bases from V and 7 from J; bases not matched to a gene: 2. CDR3 in DNA: TGTGCCAGCAGGGACAGGGCAAATGAGCAGTTCTTC. Its protein is CASRDRANEQFF.

The chain carries TRBV5-1 and TRBJ2-1; the D gene is possibly TRBD1 (6 bases). Germline CDR1 and CDR2: SGHRS and YFSETQ. Trimming left V 2 bases short and J 6 bases short, with 12 bases between. This CDR3 spans 14 amino acids. CDR3 residues: CASSFPGQRNEQFF. CDR3 bases: TGCGCCAGCAGCTTCCCGGGACAACGCAATGAGCAGTTCTTC.

To note about this clone: The junction departs from the called germline gene at one end, perhaps through a read error. The chain recombines TRBV2 with TRBJ2-7, with TRBD1 identical over 9 bases. Germline V gene lookup returns CDR1 SNHLY and CDR2 FYNNEI. CDR3 size: 15 residues. The CDR3 nucleotides are TGTGCCAGCAGTGAAGAGGAGTTAATTGGGACAGGGTCTTGCTTC. Protein sequence: CASSEEELIGTGSCF.

V gene TRBV5-1 combines with J gene TRBJ1-1; D not certain. Per the germline V gene, CDR1 is SGHRS and CDR2 is YFSETQ. The V and J ends lost 5 bases and 0 bases respectively, with 11 bases between them. The CDR3 is 14 amino acids. The CDR3: CASSLLELNTEAFF. The CDR3 DNA sequence: TGCGCCAGCAGTCTCCTTGAGTTGAACACTGAAGCTTTCTTT. Full variable domain (rest looked up from reference TRBV5-1 and TRBJ1-1): KAGVTQTPRYLIKTRGQQVTLSCSPISGHRSVSWYQQTPGQGLQFLFEYFSETQRNKGNFPGRFSGRQFSNSRSEMNVSTLELGDSALYLCASSLLELNTEAFFGQGTRLTVV.

This chain connects TRBV14 to TRBJ2-7, with 10 bases lining up with TRBD2. CDR3 length: 15 residues. V lost 4 bases to trimming and J lost 3 bases; unmatched junction nucleotides: 6. Germline CDR1 and CDR2: SGHDN and FVKESK. The CDR3, as DNA: TGTGCCAGCAGCCCCTGGACTAGCGGCGACTACGAGCAGTACTTC. Translated, it gives CASSPWTSGDYEQYF.

Regarding this clone: This sample includes further DNA sequences coding for the same CDR3. V gene TRBV27 combines with J gene TRBJ1-3, with D unresolved. This CDR3 contains 15 residues. Germline CDR1 is MNHEY and CDR2 is SMNVEV (reference sequence). Trimming cost V 0 bases and J 0 bases, with 6 bases left between them. The CDR3 region has the DNA TGTGCCAGCAGTTTATCCCGAGGCTCTGGAAACACCATATATTTT. The encoded protein is CASSLSRGSGNTIYF.

V and J are TRBV5-1 and TRBJ2-7; TRBD2 matches 8 bases. The CDR3 sequence is 16 residues long. Germline V gene sequence: CDR1 SGHRS, CDR2 YFSETQ. Trimming removed 2 bases from V and 0 bases from J; junction bases left unmatched: 7. As DNA, the CDR3 is TGCGCCAGCAGCTTAACTACAAGCGGGAGCTCCTACGAGCAGTACTTC. Translated: CASSLTTSGSSYEQYF.

In its sample, this clone was seen once. The chain uses TRBV7-3 and TRBJ2-2, with TRBD2 matching 11 bases. In germline, CDR1 is SGHTA, CDR2 FQGTGA. Trimming cost V 1 base and J 5 bases; bases outside gene matches: 3. This CDR3 has 16 residues. The CDR3 DNA follows: TGTGCCAGCAGCTTAAACCCTAGCGGGGGGACCGGGGAGCTGTTTTTT. This translates into CASSLNPSGGTGELFF.

The chain combines TRBV5-1 with TRBJ2-6; weak D call: TRBD1 (6 bases). The V gene lost 3 bases and the J gene lost 3 bases, with 22 bases spanning the gap. Germline values: CDR1 SGHRS, CDR2 YFSETQ. The CDR3 sequence is 19 residues long. The CDR3 DNA reads TGCGCCAGCAGCTACGGCAGGGGAGCCCTCCCGGATGGGGCCAACGTCCTGACTTTC. Residues: CASSYGRGALPDGANVLTF. The full variable domain, with the rest looked up from reference TRBV5-1 and TRBJ2-6, is KAGVTQTPRYLIKTRGQQVTLSCSPISGHRSVSWYQQTPGQGLQFLFEYFSETQRNKGNFPGRFSGRQFSNSRSEMNVSTLELGDSALYLCASSYGRGALPDGANVLTFGAGSRLTVL.

The chain joins TRBV9 to TRBJ1-1; a weak D match, TRBD1 (6 bases). The CDR3 spans 14 residues. Between the trimmed V and J ends, which lost 1 base and 0 bases, there was a span of 7 bases. The V gene's germline CDR1 is SGDLS and CDR2 YYNGEE. The CDR3 here is CASSVTGMNTEAFF. The CDR3 nucleotides read TGTGCCAGCAGCGTAACAGGGATGAACACTGAAGCTTTCTTT.

CDR3 loop: CAISRGLAGGLGEQFF. In DNA, the CDR3 is TGTGCCATCAGTCGGGGCCTAGCGGGGGGTCTAGGGGAGCAGTTCTTC. The chain is built from TRBV10-3 and TRBJ2-1, with 11 nucleotides matching TRBD2. The CDR3 loop spans 16 amino acids. CDR1 and CDR2 from the germline V gene are ENHRY and SYGVKD. J gave up 10 bases and V 5 bases, and 13 bases lay outside the gene matches.

This chain connects TRBV5-1 to TRBJ2-1; D is unresolved. Germline V gene data show CDR1 as SGHRS and CDR2 as YFSETQ. V dropped 0 bases and J dropped 8 bases, with 6 bases sitting between them. This CDR3 contains 12 residues. This CDR3 is CASSLGLYEQFF. CDR3 sequence (DNA): TGCGCCAGCAGCTTGGGTCTATATGAGCAGTTCTTC.

As DNA, the CDR3 is TGTGCCAGCAAGTCCCAGGGGGGCTATGGCTACACCTTC. This gives the protein CASKSQGGYGYTF. This chain connects TRBV27 to TRBJ1-2; TRBD1 aligns across 7 bases. Germline V CDR1 and CDR2: MNHEY, SMNVEV (reference sequence). The CDR3 extends over 13 amino acids. The junction had 6 bases not matched to a gene; V was cut back by 7 bases and J by 4 bases.

This clone turned up a few times. This chain joins TRBV27 and TRBJ2-7; no firm D call. Trimming removed 3 bases from V and 3 bases from J, with 6 bases in between. CDR3 length: 12 amino acids. Germline CDR1 and CDR2: MNHEY and SMNVEV (reference sequence). In DNA, the CDR3 is TGTGCCAGCAGTTTTAGAGGCTACGAGCAGTACTTC. Translation gives CASSFRGYEQYF.

The chain couples TRBV20-1 to TRBJ1-1; possibly TRBD1 for D (5 bases). Germline CDR1 is DFQATT and CDR2 is SNEGSKA (reference sequence). Trimming shortened V by 5 bases and J by 8 bases, and 9 bases separated the two germline ends. The CDR3 contains 10 residues. For the CDR3, the DNA is TGCAGTGCTGTCAGGGAAGAAGCTTTCTTT. Protein: CSAVREEAFF.

The rearrangement uses TRBV5-1 and TRBJ2-7, with a possible D match to TRBD2 (7 bases). The CDR3 loop spans 15 amino acids. The V end was cut by 4 bases, the J end by 7 bases, with 21 bases between. CDR1 is SGHRS, CDR2 YFSETQ, per germline. CDR3 coding DNA: TGCGCCAGCAGCCTCCAACCAGAAGCGGGACATGAGCAGTACTTC. This encodes CASSLQPEAGHEQYF.

The gene calls are TRBV7-2 and TRBJ1-6; the D is unclear. Germline V gene sequence: CDR1 SGHTA, CDR2 FQGNSA. Trimming stripped 5 bases from V and 8 bases from J, with 13 bases between. The CDR3 has 14 amino acids. The DNA for the CDR3 is TGTGCCAGCAGCGTTGTCTTCCGGGATTCACCCCTCCACTTT. Its protein product is CASSVVFRDSPLHF. Drawing the rest from reference TRBV7-2 and TRBJ1-6, the complete variable domain is GAGVSQSPSNKVTEKGKDVELRCDPISGHTALYWYRQSLGQGLEFLIYFQGNSAPDKSGLPSDRFSAERTGGSVSTLTIQRTQQEDSAVYLCASSVVFRDSPLHFGNGTRLTVT.

The CDR3 region is CARSPGGEQFF. CDR3 nucleotides: TGTGCCAGAAGCCCGGGCGGGGAGCAGTTCTTC. The chain carries TRBV5-3 and TRBJ2-1; a weak D match, TRBD2 (5 bases). TRBV5-3 is filed as an ORF, its function uncertain. The CDR3 is 11 amino acids. Trimming stripped 4 bases from V and 10 bases from J, with 9 bases between.